What follows is one TCR beta chain and its context. The data originate from a study of Ad26.COV2.S vaccination and SARS-CoV-2 variants. Using immunoSEQ multiplex PCR, the repertoire was profiled, and TCRdb retains in-frame clones only, with some absent. The top ten hold approximately 5% of the sample, which has hundreds of thousands of clones, around 89% seen once. CDR3 length equals 15 residues. Germline values: CDR1 SGDLS, CDR2 YYNGEE. The ends were cut back, 0 bases at V and 3 bases at J, with 9 bases in the middle. Treatment indicated: some 20 received Ad26.COV2.S at low or high dose, single or two shots; a few received placebo; per-sample allocation not given. The investigators took samples on day 63 after the first vaccine or placebo injection.

The V call is TRBV9, the J call TRBJ1-4, with D perhaps TRBD1 (5 bases). The sequencing used peripheral blood, collected in a trial of Ad26.COV2.S vaccine versus placebo. The source is a person aged 18 to 65 who received the Ad26.COV2.S COVID-19 vaccine or a placebo. This CDR3 is CASSVGLGANEKLFF. CDR3 coding DNA: TGTGCCAGCAGCGTAGGCTTGGGGGCTAATGAAAAACTGTTTTTT.